One sample yielded the 24 T cell receptor beta chains listed below, sequenced in a study of T cell responses to AZD1222 COVID-19 vaccine. Clones were sequenced by immunoSEQ multiplex PCR, and TCRdb holds only the in-frame ones, with some missing. The table includes more than 70,000 clones, approximately 86% detected once. The sample was peripheral blood, taken on day 0 of AZD1222 vaccination. The origin of the receptors is an adult in good health.

This clone has just a few counts. The chain links TRBV15 to TRBJ2-2, with 9 nucleotides matching TRBD1. The CDR3 has 17 residues. The germline V gene encodes CDR1 LNHNV and CDR2 YYDKDF (reference sequence). V shed 1 base and J 2 bases; nucleotides not matched to a gene: 5. DNA for the CDR3: TGTGCCACCAGCAGAGGTGGGACAGGGAGAAACACCGGGGAGCTGTTTTTT. Amino acids: CATSRGGTGRNTGELFF.

The gene calls are TRBV13 and TRBJ1-5; no definite D call. Germline CDR1 PRHDT, CDR2 FYEKMQ (reference sequence). CDR3 length equals 13 residues. V was shortened by 4 bases and J by 7 bases, with 11 bases between the two germline ends. For the CDR3, the DNA is TGTGCCAGCAGCTACGGGCCCCAACAGCCCCAGCATTTT. Residues: CASSYGPQQPQHF.

The chain uses TRBV6-6 and TRBJ2-1; D not resolved. This CDR3 spans 14 amino acids. Germline CDR1 MNHNY, CDR2 SVGAGI (reference sequence). V lost 6 bases and J 4 bases, leaving 13 bases between the germline ends. CDR3 bases: TGTGCCAGCAGCCAATCCGGCAGATACAATGAGCAGTTCTTC. Translation: CASSQSGRYNEQFF.

CDR3 sequence reads: CSASQSQFLNEQFF. In DNA form, the CDR3 reads TGCAGTGCTAGTCAATCCCAGTTCCTCAATGAGCAGTTCTTC. The chain is built from TRBV20-1 and TRBJ2-1, with D uncertain. The CDR3 totals 14 residues. Germline CDR1 and CDR2: DFQATT and SNEGSKA (reference sequence). The V gene lost 3 bases and the J gene lost 6 bases, with 15 bases spanning the gap.

This chain connects TRBV24-1 to TRBJ2-2; TRBD2 aligns across 15 bases. This CDR3 has 19 amino acids. Germline CDR1 is KGHDR and CDR2 is SFDVKD. V was pared by 4 bases and J by 3 bases, with 8 bases of the junction left unmatched. In nucleotides, the CDR3 is TGTGCCACCAGTGAAACCCCGGGACTAGCGGGAGGAGACACCGGGGAGCTGTTTTTT. Its translation is CATSETPGLAGGDTGELFF.

This chain uses TRBV18 with TRBJ2-1, with 7 bases matching TRBD2. V gave up 2 bases and J gave up 8 bases; unmatched junction bases: 9. This CDR3 contains 15 residues. The germline gives CDR1 KGHSH, CDR2 LQKENI. The CDR3 coding sequence is TGTGCCAGCTCACCAACCAGCGGGGCCGGCGATGAGCAGTTCTTC. It is translated as CASSPTSGAGDEQFF.

The chain employs TRBV9 and TRBJ2-5; 8 nucleotides match TRBD1. CDR1 SGDLS and CDR2 YYNGEE come from the germline V gene. V lost 3 bases and J lost 4; bases outside the gene matches: 14. The CDR3 totals 17 residues. This CDR3 is CASSGGQGRLGVETQYF. CDR3 in DNA: TGTGCCAGCAGCGGTGGACAGGGAAGGCTAGGCGTAGAGACCCAGTACTTC.

V and J are TRBV18 and TRBJ2-2; D is perhaps TRBD1 (5 bases). The length of the CDR3 is 17 residues. The germline gives CDR1 KGHSH, CDR2 LQKENI. Trimming stripped 0 bases from V and 5 bases from J, with 16 bases between. The CDR3 sequence is CASSPPFQGYPTGELFF. The CDR3 nucleotides read TGTGCCAGCTCACCACCATTTCAGGGCTACCCGACCGGGGAGCTGTTTTTT.

V and J are TRBV7-3 and TRBJ2-1; D may be TRBD2 (7 bases). The CDR3 loop spans 16 amino acids. Trimming removed 1 base from V and 3 bases from J, with 13 bases in between. Germline values: CDR1 SGHTA, CDR2 FQGTGA. In nucleotides, the CDR3 is TGTGCCAGCAGCTTAAAGCGGGACAACAACTACAATGAGCAGTTCTTC. It encodes CASSLKRDNNYNEQFF.

The chain links TRBV27 to TRBJ1-5; the D gene is possibly TRBD1 (6 bases). Germline V gene sequence: CDR1 MNHEY, CDR2 SMNVEV (reference sequence). Trimming removed 1 base at V and 5 bases at J, with 27 bases between. The CDR3 is made up of 20 amino acids. In DNA form, the CDR3 reads TGTGCCAGCAGTTTATGGGGCAGGGGAAAATTCGCGGACCCTCATCAGCCCCAGCATTTT. Translating gives CASSLWGRGKFADPHQPQHF.

This clone was seen more than once but under ten times. The chain links TRBV28 to TRBJ1-4, with D hard to call. With 2 bases removed from V and 4 bases from J, the gap between germline ends came to 17 bases. Germline lookup yields CDR1 MDHEN and CDR2 SYDVKM. The CDR3 is 17 amino acids. CDR3 sequence: CASSLGLGGRYNEKLFF. The CDR3 DNA is TGTGCCAGCAGTTTAGGTTTGGGCGGCAGGTATAATGAAAAACTGTTTTTT. The complete variable domain, with remaining parts taken from reference TRBV28 and TRBJ1-4, reads DVKVTQSSRYLVKRTGEKVFLECVQDMDHENMFWYRQDPGLGLRLIYFSYDVKMKEKGDIPEGYSVSREKKERFSLILESASTNQTSMYLCASSLGLGGRYNEKLFFGSGTQLSVL.

The rearrangement joins TRBV19 to TRBJ1-5; 10 nucleotides agree with TRBD1. This CDR3 is built from 14 residues. The junction had 9 bases not matched to a gene; V was cut back by 7 bases and J by 9 bases. CDR1 and CDR2 (germline): LNHDA, SQIVND (reference sequence). The CDR3 region is CASNEDRGWGPQHF. For the CDR3, the DNA is TGTGCCAGTAACGAGGACAGGGGGTGGGGGCCCCAGCATTTT.

The J gene is TRBJ2-7, the V gene TRBV6-1; D remains ambiguous. Germline-derived CDR1 and CDR2 are MNHNS and SASEGT. The CDR3 is 12 residues long. Trimming stripped 2 bases from V and 4 bases from J, with 6 bases between. The CDR3 bases are TGTGCCAGCAGTGAATCCGGATACGAGCAGTACTTC. It encodes CASSESGYEQYF.

The chain has TRBV30 and TRBJ2-7; no reliable D call. The CDR3 totals 14 residues. Germline V gives CDR1 GTSNPN, CDR2 SVGIG (reference sequence). V was shortened by 0 bases and J by 2 bases, with 11 bases between the two germline ends. Here the CDR3 DNA reads TGTGCCTGGAGTGTACGGGTAGGAGCCTACGAGCAGTACTTC. It translates to CAWSVRVGAYEQYF.

The chain recombines TRBV19 with TRBJ1-2, with TRBD1 matching over 9 bases. Unmatched junction bases numbered 6, after V lost 8 bases and J lost 8 bases. The CDR3 contains 12 residues. Looked up from germline, CDR1 is LNHDA and CDR2 is SQIVND (reference sequence). The CDR3 DNA reads as TGTGCCAGTGATGGGACAGGGTCAGGCTACACCTTC. This gives the protein CASDGTGSGYTF.

The chain is built from TRBV10-1 and TRBJ2-7; D unresolved. Germline lookup yields CDR1 WNHNN and CDR2 SYGVQD (reference sequence). The CDR3 sequence is 13 residues long. V was clipped by 0 bases and J by 5 bases, with 8 bases between them. The CDR3 is CASSESAWNEQYF. In nucleotides, the CDR3 is TGCGCCAGCAGTGAGTCGGCGTGGAACGAGCAGTACTTC.

This clone was detected only a few times. The genes are TRBV4-1 and TRBJ1-2; TRBD1 might be the D (5 bases). The ends were cut back, 6 bases at V and 8 bases at J, with 16 bases in the middle. Looked up from germline, CDR1 is MGHRA and CDR2 is YSYEKL. The CDR3 runs to 13 residues. The CDR3 coding sequence is TGCGCCAGCAGACCCGGGGGTGCGGGCGGCTACACCTTC. Translating gives CASRPGGAGGYTF.

CDR3 sequence (DNA): TGTGCCAGCAGCCGGACAGGGAAGGGCTATGGCTACACCTTC. Its translation is CASSRTGKGYGYTF. This chain connects TRBV3-1 (or the pseudogene TRBV3-2) to TRBJ1-2; 8 nucleotides align to TRBD1. Germline V CDR1 and CDR2: LGHDT, YNNKEL (reference sequence). J lost 4 bases, V lost 4 bases, and 5 bases had no gene match. The CDR3 consists of 14 residues.

The CDR3 sequence is CASSIEGQPIYGYTF. In DNA form, the CDR3 reads TGTGCCAGTAGTATAGAAGGACAGCCTATCTATGGCTACACCTTC. The rearrangement uses TRBV19 and TRBJ1-2; possible D gene TRBD1, 6 bases. The CDR3 sequence is 15 residues long. Germline CDR1 reads LNHDA; CDR2 reads SQIVND (reference sequence). Trimming left V 0 bases short and J 4 bases short, with 12 bases between. Combining the CDR3 with reference TRBV19 and TRBJ1-2 gives the whole variable domain DGGITQSPKYLFRKEGQNVTLSCEQNLNHDAMYWYRQDPGQGLRLIYYSQIVNDFQKGDIAEGYSVSREKKESFPLTVTSAQKNPTAFYLCASSIEGQPIYGYTFGSGTRLTVV.

This clone was recorded only once. This sequence joins TRBV7-9 and TRBJ1-1; the D is unclear. The CDR3 sequence is 13 residues long. Germline loops: CDR1 SEHNR, CDR2 FQNEAQ (reference sequence). Trimming took off 2 bases at V and 3 bases at J, with 7 bases between the two ends. CDR3 amino acids: CASSLSSDTEAFF. In DNA, the CDR3 is TGTGCCAGCAGCTTAAGTTCGGACACTGAAGCTTTCTTT.

The chain joins TRBV9 to TRBJ2-3; weak D call: TRBD2 (6 bases). The germline V gene has CDR1 SGDLS and CDR2 YYNGEE. The CDR3 runs to 15 residues. The V and J ends lost 0 bases and 6 bases respectively, with 14 bases between them. The CDR3 loop reads CASSVEGDSIDTQYF. CDR3 DNA: TGTGCCAGCAGCGTAGAAGGGGACTCCATTGATACGCAGTATTTT.

This clone was observed a few times. This sequence joins TRBV28 and TRBJ2-7; D perhaps matches TRBD1 (6 bases). There are 16 residues in the CDR3. Germline lookup yields CDR1 MDHEN and CDR2 SYDVKM. Trimming left V 2 bases short and J 0 bases short, with 14 bases between. CDR3 sequence reads: CASSLTTGRLSYEQYF. For the CDR3, the DNA is TGTGCCAGCAGTTTAACCACAGGGCGCCTCTCCTACGAGCAGTACTTC.

The rearrangement uses TRBV7-8 and TRBJ1-3; possible D gene TRBD1, 5 bases. The CDR3 is 13 residues long. Germline V gene lookup returns CDR1 SGHVS and CDR2 FQNEAQ. Trimming stripped 5 bases from V and 4 bases from J, with 9 bases between. The CDR3 nucleotides are TGTGCCAGCAGCGAGGGGATAGGAAACACCATATATTTT. This translates into CASSEGIGNTIYF.

This clone was found once. This chain uses TRBV27 with TRBJ1-2, with D hard to call. The CDR3 is made up of 14 amino acids. Trimming left V 2 bases short and J 4 bases short, with 11 bases between. CDR1 MNHEY and CDR2 SMNVEV come from the germline V gene (reference sequence). The CDR3 protein is CASSLKSTFYGYTF. The CDR3 nucleotides read TGTGCCAGCAGTTTAAAATCGACATTCTATGGCTACACCTTC.